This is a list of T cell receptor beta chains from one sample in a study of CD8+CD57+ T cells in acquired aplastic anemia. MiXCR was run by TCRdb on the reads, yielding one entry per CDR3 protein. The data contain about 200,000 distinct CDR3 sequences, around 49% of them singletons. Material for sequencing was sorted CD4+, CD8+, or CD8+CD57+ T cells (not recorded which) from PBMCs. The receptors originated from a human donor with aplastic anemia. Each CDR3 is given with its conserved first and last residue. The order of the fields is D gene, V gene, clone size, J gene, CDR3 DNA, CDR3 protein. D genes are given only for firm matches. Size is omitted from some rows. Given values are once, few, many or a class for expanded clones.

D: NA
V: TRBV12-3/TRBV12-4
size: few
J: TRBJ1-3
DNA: TGTGCCAGCAGTTACTCCGGCCCGGGTGGGAGAAACACCATATATTTT
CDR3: CASSYSGPGGRNTIYF

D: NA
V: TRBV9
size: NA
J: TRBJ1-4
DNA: NA
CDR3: CASSQDRGADEQYFGRDNEKLFF

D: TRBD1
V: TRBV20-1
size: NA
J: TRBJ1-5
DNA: TGCAGTGCCCACGCAACAGGGGGGGATCAGCCCCAGCATTTT
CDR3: CSAHATGGDQPQHF

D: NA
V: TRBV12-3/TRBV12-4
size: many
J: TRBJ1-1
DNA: TGTGCCAGCACATCAATGAACACTGAAGCTTTCTTT
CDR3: CASTSMNTEAFF

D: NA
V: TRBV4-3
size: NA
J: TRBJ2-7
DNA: TGCGCCAGCAGCCAAGATTCTTCCGGGTCCTACGAGCAGTACTTC
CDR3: CASSQDSSGSYEQYF

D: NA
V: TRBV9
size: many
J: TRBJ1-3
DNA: TGTGCCAGCAGCCCGGCGGGAACAGTTGCCGGAAACACCATATATTTT
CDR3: CASSPAGTVAGNTIYF

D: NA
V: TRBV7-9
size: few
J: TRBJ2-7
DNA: TGTGCCAGCAGCTCCCTCACGGGGGGCCGACCCTACGAGCAGTACTTC
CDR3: CASSSLTGGRPYEQYF

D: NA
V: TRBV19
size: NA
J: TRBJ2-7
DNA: TGTGCCAGTAGTACTAACCCGTGGACAGCCGCCTACGAGCAGTACTTC
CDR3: CASSTNPWTAAYEQYF

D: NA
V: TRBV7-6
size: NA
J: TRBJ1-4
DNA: TGTGCCAGCAGCTACGGGGGCTTGACGACTAATGAAAAACTGTTTTTT
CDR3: CASSYGGLTTNEKLFF

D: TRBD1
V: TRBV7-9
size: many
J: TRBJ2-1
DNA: TGTGCCAGCAGCCCCCCCTCGACAGGGTGGCCCTACAATGAGCAGTTCTTC
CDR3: CASSPPSTGWPYNEQFF

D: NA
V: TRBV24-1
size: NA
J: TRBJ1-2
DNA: TGTGCCACCAGTGACCCAACGGATGGCTACACCTTC
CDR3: CATSDPTDGYTF

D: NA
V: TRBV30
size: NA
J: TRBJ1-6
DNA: TGTGCCTGGAGTGTTTCCGACTTTGGAGGTTCACCCCTCCACTTT
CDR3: CAWSVSDFGGSPLHF

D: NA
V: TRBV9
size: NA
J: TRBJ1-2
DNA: TGTGCCAGCAGCGTAGAGGGGGTCGGTGGCTACACCTTC
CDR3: CASSVEGVGGYTF

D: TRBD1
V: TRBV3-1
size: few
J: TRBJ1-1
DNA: TGTGCCAGCAGCCAAAACAGGGGAGTAGGTGGCACTGAAGCTTTCTTT
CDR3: CASSQNRGVGGTEAFF

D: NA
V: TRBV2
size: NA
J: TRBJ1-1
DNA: TGTGCCAGCGATTGGTCTCAGAACACTGAAGCTTTCTTT
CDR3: CASDWSQNTEAFF

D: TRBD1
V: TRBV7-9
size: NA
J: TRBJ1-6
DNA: TGTGCCAGCAGCTCAGAGGACAGGGCTTCACCCCTCCACTTT
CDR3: CASSSEDRASPLHF

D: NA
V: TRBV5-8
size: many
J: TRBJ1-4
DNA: TGTGCCAGCAGCCCGTCGGGGGGCGGTAATGAAAAACTGTTTTTT
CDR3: CASSPSGGGNEKLFF

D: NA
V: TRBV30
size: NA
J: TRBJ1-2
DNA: TGTGCCTGGAGTGTACGGCTTGACGGTGGCTACACCTTC
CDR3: CAWSVRLDGGYTF

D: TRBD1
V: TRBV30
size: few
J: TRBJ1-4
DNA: TGTGCCTGGAGTCCTGACAGGGAGTATGAAAAACTGTTTTTT
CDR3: CAWSPDREYEKLFF

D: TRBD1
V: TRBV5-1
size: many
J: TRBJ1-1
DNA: TGCGCCAGCAGCCGGGGGGGAGGGGGCGATTTCACTGAAGCTTTCTTT
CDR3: CASSRGGGGDFTEAFF

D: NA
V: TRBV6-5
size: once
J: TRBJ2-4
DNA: TGTGCCAGCAGCCCGACCCTAGCCAAAAACATTCAGTACTTT
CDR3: CASSPTLAKNIQYF

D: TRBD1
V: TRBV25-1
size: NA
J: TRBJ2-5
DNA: TGTGCCAGCAGTGAAGTGTTAGGGCCGGGACAGGGCGTTGGGGAGACCCAGTACTTC
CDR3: CASSEVLGPGQGVGETQYF

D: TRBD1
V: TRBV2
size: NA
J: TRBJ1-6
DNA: TGTGCCAGCAAAGTTGGGAGACAGGGGGCGCGCTCACCCCTCCACTTT
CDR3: CASKVGRQGARSPLHF

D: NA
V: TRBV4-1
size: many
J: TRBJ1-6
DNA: TGCGCCAGCAGCCAAGATGAAGACAGCCCGTCTTCACCCCTCCACTTT
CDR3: CASSQDEDSPSSPLHF

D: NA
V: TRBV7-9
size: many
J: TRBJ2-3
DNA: TGTGCCAGCAGCTTAGGGGACATTAAGTTTTATACGCAGTATTTT
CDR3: CASSLGDIKFYTQYF

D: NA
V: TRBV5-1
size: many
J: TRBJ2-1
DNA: TGCGCCAGCAGGGTAGGGGATTACAATGAGCAGTTCTTC
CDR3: CASRVGDYNEQFF